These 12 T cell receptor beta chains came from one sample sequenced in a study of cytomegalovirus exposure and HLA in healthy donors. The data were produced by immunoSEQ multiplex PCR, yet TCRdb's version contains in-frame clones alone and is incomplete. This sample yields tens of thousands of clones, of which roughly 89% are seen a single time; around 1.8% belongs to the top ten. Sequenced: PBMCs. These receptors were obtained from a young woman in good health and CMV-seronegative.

This CDR3 is CASSQQGASEAFF. The CDR3 nucleotides are TGTGCCAGCAGCCAACAGGGGGCAAGTGAAGCTTTCTTT. This chain uses TRBV7-2 with TRBJ1-1; 9 bases are shared with TRBD1. Germline-derived CDR1 and CDR2 are SGHTA and FQGNSA. This CDR3 has 13 amino acids. V lost 5 bases to trimming and J lost 7 bases; unmatched junction nucleotides: 5.

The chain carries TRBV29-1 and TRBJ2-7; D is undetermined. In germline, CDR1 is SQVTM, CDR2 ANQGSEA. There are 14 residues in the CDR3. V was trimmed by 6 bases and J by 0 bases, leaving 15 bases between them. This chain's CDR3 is CSVAPRVGSYEQYF. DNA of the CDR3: TGCAGCGTAGCCCCGCGCGTTGGCTCCTACGAGCAGTACTTC.

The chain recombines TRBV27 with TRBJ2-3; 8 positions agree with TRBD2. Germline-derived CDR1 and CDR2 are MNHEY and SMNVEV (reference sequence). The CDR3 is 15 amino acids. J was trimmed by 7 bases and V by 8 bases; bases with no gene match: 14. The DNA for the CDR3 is TGTGCCAGCCGTCAACGGCGGGGGGATACAAATACGCAGTATTTT. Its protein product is CASRQRRGDTNTQYF.

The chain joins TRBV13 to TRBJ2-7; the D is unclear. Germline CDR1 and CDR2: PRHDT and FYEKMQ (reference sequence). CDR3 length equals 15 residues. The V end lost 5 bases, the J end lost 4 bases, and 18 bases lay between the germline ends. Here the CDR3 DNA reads TGTGCCAGCAGCAGAATCCGGAGCAGAAATTACGAGCAGTACTTC. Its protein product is CASSRIRSRNYEQYF.

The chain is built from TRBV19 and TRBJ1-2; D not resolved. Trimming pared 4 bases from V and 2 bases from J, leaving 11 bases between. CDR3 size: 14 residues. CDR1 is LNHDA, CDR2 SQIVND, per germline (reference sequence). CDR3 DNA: TGTGCCAGTAGTACCGCCGGGAGAAACTATGGCTACACCTTC. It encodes CASSTAGRNYGYTF.

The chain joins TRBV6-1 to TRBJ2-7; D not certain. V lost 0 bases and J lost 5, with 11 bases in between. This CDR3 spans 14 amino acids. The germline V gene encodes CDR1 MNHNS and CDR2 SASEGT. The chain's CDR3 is CASSEAPEGDEQYF. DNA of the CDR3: TGTGCCAGCAGTGAAGCCCCCGAAGGAGACGAGCAGTACTTC.

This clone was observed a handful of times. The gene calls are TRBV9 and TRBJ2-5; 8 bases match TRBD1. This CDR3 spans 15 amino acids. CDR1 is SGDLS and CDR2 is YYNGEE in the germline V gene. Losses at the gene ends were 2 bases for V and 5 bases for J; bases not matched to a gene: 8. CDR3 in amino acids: CASSVDPDREETQYF. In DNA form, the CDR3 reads TGTGCCAGCAGCGTGGACCCGGACAGGGAGGAGACCCAGTACTTC.

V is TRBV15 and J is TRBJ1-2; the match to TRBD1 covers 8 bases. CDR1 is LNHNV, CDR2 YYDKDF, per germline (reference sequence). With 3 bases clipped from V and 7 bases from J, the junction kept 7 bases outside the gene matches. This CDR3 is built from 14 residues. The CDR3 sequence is CATSRDREAGGYTF. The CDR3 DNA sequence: TGTGCCACCAGCAGGGACAGGGAGGCTGGTGGCTACACCTTC.

CDR3 DNA sequence: TGTGCCACCAGCCGAACGATTACAATTGATACGCAGTATTTT. As protein: CATSRTITIDTQYF. This chain uses TRBV15 with TRBJ2-3, with D unresolved. Looked up from germline, CDR1 is LNHNV and CDR2 is YYDKDF (reference sequence). The CDR3 covers 14 residues. V lost 5 bases and J 6 bases, leaving 15 bases between the germline ends.

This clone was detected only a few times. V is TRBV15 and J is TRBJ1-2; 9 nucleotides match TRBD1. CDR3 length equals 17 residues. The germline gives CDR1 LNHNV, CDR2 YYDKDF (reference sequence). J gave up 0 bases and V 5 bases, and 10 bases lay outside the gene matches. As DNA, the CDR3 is TGTGCCACCAGCGGGAGGGACAGGGATTCCACTAACTATGGCTACACCTTC. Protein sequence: CATSGRDRDSTNYGYTF. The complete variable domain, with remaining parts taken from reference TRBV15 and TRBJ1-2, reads DAMVIQNPRYQVTQFGKPVTLSCSQTLNHNVMYWYQQKSSQAPKLLFHYYDKDFNNEADTPDNFQSRRPNTSFCFLDIRSPGLGDTAMYLCATSGRDRDSTNYGYTFGSGTRLTVV.

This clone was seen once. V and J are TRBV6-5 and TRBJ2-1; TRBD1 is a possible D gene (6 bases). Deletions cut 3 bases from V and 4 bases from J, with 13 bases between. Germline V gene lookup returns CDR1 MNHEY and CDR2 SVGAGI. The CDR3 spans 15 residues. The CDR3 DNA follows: TGTGCCAGCAGTTATAAACTAGGGGGATACAATGAGCAGTTCTTC. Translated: CASSYKLGGYNEQFF.

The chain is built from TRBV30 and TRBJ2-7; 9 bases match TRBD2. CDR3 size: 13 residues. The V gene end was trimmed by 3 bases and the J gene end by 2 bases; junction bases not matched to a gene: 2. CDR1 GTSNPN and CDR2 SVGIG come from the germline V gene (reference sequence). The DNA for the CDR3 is TGTGCCTGGAGGCTAGCGGGGACCTACGAGCAGTACTTC. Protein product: CAWRLAGTYEQYF.